This T cell receptor beta chain was recorded in a study of blood T cell repertoires in COVID-19. Study details: Acute and convalescent COVID-19 specimens originated in the United States, Italy and Spain. Nucleic acid was either cDNA or gDNA, and it came from T cells, B-cell-depleted T cells, or PBMCs.

Authors' analysis steps: Reference gene primer amplification gave estimated nucleated cell counts. Data came from immunoSEQ multiplex PCR; TCRdb stores just in-frame clones and leaves some out. V and J calls and clone size are copied from that table; D and trimming were computed from the DNA. The repertoire holds some 350,000 clones, with more than 85% as singletons. V was shortened by 6 bases and J by 1 base, with 16 bases between the two germline ends. The length of the CDR3 is 15 residues. The germline gives CDR1 SEHNR, CDR2 FQNEAQ (reference sequence). The gene calls are TRBV7-9 and TRBJ2-7; tentative D call: TRBD1 (6 bases). The receptor's source is a human donor in a cohort sampled during active COVID-19. The sequencing input was peripheral blood. CDR3 in amino acids: CASSRTGSMSYEQYF. The CDR3, as DNA: TGTGCCAGCAGTAGAACAGGGTCTATGTCCTACGAGCAGTACTTC. The full variable domain, its missing parts supplied by reference TRBV7-9 and TRBJ2-7, is DTGVSQNPRHKITKRGQNVTFRCDPISEHNRLYWYRQTLGQGPEFLTYFQNEAQLEKSRLLSDRFSAERPKGSFSTLEIQRTEQGDSAMYLCASSRTGSMSYEQYFGPGTRLTVT.